This is a list of T cell receptor beta chains from one sample in a study of early T cells in non-severe SARS-CoV-2 infection. Using its own MiXCR run on the 5' RACE reads, TCRdb lists one record per CDR3 protein. The sample holds under 85,000 distinct CDR3 sequences, 12% seen once. Material: whole blood. All receptors derive from an adult who was a healthcare worker with PCR-confirmed SARS-CoV-2 infection or an uninfected control (not recorded which). CDR3s include the opening cysteine and the closing phenylalanine or tryptophan. The order of the fields is CDR3 protein, CDR3 DNA, clone size, J gene, V gene, D gene. A D gene is named only where the DNA matches it firmly. The size of a clone is reported for some rows only, either as once, few or many, or as a class for expanded clones.

CDR3: CASSPLSSGNTIYF
DNA: TGTGCCAGCAGCCCCTTGAGCTCTGGAAACACCATATATTTT
size: NA
J: TRBJ1-3
V: TRBV7-8
D: NA

CDR3: CASSIGATGDLWNPPLHF
DNA: TGTGCCAGTAGTATTGGGGCCACAGGGGACCTGTGGAATCCACCCCTCCACTTT
size: many
J: TRBJ1-6
V: TRBV19
D: TRBD1

CDR3: CASSPRSVDMNTEAFF
DNA: TGTGCCAGCAGTCCGCGGTCAGTAGACATGAACACTGAAGCTTTCTTT
size: many
J: TRBJ1-1
V: TRBV5-4
D: NA

CDR3: CASSYSPRAEAFF
DNA: TGTGCCAGCAGTTACAGCCCGCGGGCTGAAGCTTTCTTT
size: many
J: TRBJ1-1
V: TRBV6-2/TRBV6-3
D: NA

CDR3: CASSWSPGQGIAPLHF
DNA: TGTGCCAGCAGCTGGTCCCCGGGACAGGGGATCGCACCCCTCCACTTT
size: many
J: TRBJ1-6
V: TRBV5-5
D: TRBD1

CDR3: CASSFRGVGLFF
DNA: TGTGCCAGCAGTTTCAGGGGGGTTGGGCTGTTTTTT
size: NA
J: TRBJ2-2
V: TRBV6-5
D: NA

CDR3: CASSSRTGGTDTQYF
DNA: TGTGCCAGCAGTTCCAGGACAGGGGGCACAGATACGCAGTATTTT
size: few
J: TRBJ2-3
V: TRBV28
D: TRBD1

CDR3: CASSQVGLADEQIF
DNA: TGCGCCAGCAGCCAAGTAGGTTTGGCGGATGAGCAGATCTTC
size: once
J: TRBJ2-1
V: TRBV4-1
D: NA

CDR3: CASSYFKLPGVHEKLFF
DNA: TGTGCCAGCAGTTACTTCAAACTGCCCGGGGTACATGAAAAACTGTTTTTT
size: NA
J: TRBJ1-4
V: TRBV6-2/TRBV6-3
D: NA

CDR3: CASTGLAGNNEQFF
DNA: TGTGCCAGCACGGGACTAGCGGGTAACAATGAGCAGTTCTTC
size: few
J: TRBJ2-1
V: TRBV7-6
D: TRBD2

CDR3: CASSFLNGELFF
DNA: TGTGCCAGCAGTTTCCTTAACGGGGAGCTGTTTTTT
size: many
J: TRBJ2-2
V: TRBV6-5
D: NA

CDR3: CSAKGLADFSYEQYF
DNA: TGCAGTGCTAAGGGACTAGCGGACTTTTCCTACGAGCAGTACTTC
size: NA
J: TRBJ2-7
V: TRBV20-1
D: TRBD2

CDR3: CSVFADVGAYNEQFF
DNA: TGCAGCGTTTTTGCTGATGTTGGGGCCTACAATGAGCAGTTCTTC
size: many
J: TRBJ2-1
V: TRBV29-1
D: NA

CDR3: CASSHRNLAKNIQYF
DNA: TGTGCCAGCAGCCACAGGAACCTAGCCAAAAACATTCAGTACTTC
size: NA
J: TRBJ2-4
V: TRBV14
D: NA

CDR3: CASSLEGNGYTF
DNA: TGCGCCAGCAGCTTGGAGGGAAATGGCTACACCTTC
size: NA
J: TRBJ1-2
V: TRBV5-1
D: NA

CDR3: CASTMDGYEQYF
DNA: TGTGCTAGCACCATGGACGGCTACGAGCAGTACTTC
size: NA
J: TRBJ2-7
V: TRBV2
D: NA

CDR3: CASSSLPVLAGTDTQYF
DNA: TGTGCCAGCAGCTCCTTGCCGGTTCTAGCGGGAACAGATACGCAGTATTTT
size: many
J: TRBJ2-3
V: TRBV7-6
D: TRBD2

CDR3: CASSSPSGRNEQYF
DNA: TGTGCCAGCAGTTCCCCTAGCGGGAGAAACGAGCAGTACTTC
size: NA
J: TRBJ2-7
V: TRBV28
D: TRBD2

CDR3: CASSVGVAGGPLQETQYF
DNA: TGTGCCAGCAGCGTAGGAGTAGCGGGGGGCCCCCTCCAAGAGACCCAGTACTTC
size: many
J: TRBJ2-5
V: TRBV9
D: TRBD2

CDR3: CASSEYGGLAGEEQFF
DNA: TGTGCCAGCAGTGAATATGGGGGACTAGCGGGAGAGGAGCAGTTCTTC
size: NA
J: TRBJ2-1
V: TRBV25-1
D: TRBD2

CDR3: CSVGAGGFDNEQFF
DNA: TGCAGCGTTGGAGCGGGAGGGTTCGACAATGAGCAGTTCTTC
size: many
J: TRBJ2-1
V: TRBV29-1
D: TRBD2

CDR3: CASSFTRGRTSYEQYF
DNA: TGTGCCAGCAGCTTTACCCGAGGGCGAACCTCCTACGAGCAGTACTTC
size: many
J: TRBJ2-7
V: TRBV11-1
D: NA

CDR3: CSVSEVASGDAGRYF
DNA: TGCAGCGTTTCTGAGGTGGCTAGCGGAGATGCGGGTCGGTACTTC
size: few
J: TRBJ2-7
V: TRBV29-1
D: TRBD2

CDR3: CASTAEADSFSYEQYF
DNA: TGTGCCAGCACCGCGGAGGCGGACAGCTTTTCCTACGAGCAGTACTTC
size: NA
J: TRBJ2-7
V: TRBV28
D: NA

CDR3: CASSPRASHDGTQYF
DNA: TGTGCCAGCAGCCCCCGAGCATCGCATGATGGGACCCAGTACTTC
size: many
J: TRBJ2-5
V: TRBV9
D: NA

CDR3: CASSPGLAHRTDTQYF
DNA: TGTGCCAGCAGCCCCGGACTAGCTCATCGCACAGATACGCAGTATTTT
size: NA
J: TRBJ2-3
V: TRBV7-9
D: TRBD2

CDR3: CSVGHPGSGANVLTF
DNA: TGCAGCGTTGGGCATCCGGGCTCTGGGGCCAACGTCCTGACTTTC
size: few
J: TRBJ2-6
V: TRBV29-1
D: NA

CDR3: CSVERRNEQFF
DNA: TGCAGCGTTGAACGCCGGAATGAGCAGTTCTTC
size: NA
J: TRBJ2-1
V: TRBV29-1
D: NA

CDR3: CASSGLAGGPGEQYF
DNA: TGTGCCAGCAGCGGACTAGCGGGGGGGCCGGGCGAGCAGTACTTC
size: many
J: TRBJ2-7
V: TRBV5-4
D: TRBD2

CDR3: CSVAKAETQYF
DNA: TGCAGCGTTGCCAAAGCGGAGACCCAGTACTTC
size: once
J: TRBJ2-5
V: TRBV29-1
D: NA

CDR3: CASGRESKPLHF
DNA: TGTGCCAGCGGCAGGGAAAGTAAGCCCCTCCACTTT
size: few
J: TRBJ1-6
V: TRBV9
D: NA

CDR3: CAISDRDRGRTGELFF
DNA: TGTGCCATCAGTGACCGCGACAGGGGGCGGACCGGGGAGCTGTTTTTT
size: many
J: TRBJ2-2
V: TRBV10-3
D: TRBD1

CDR3: CASSPRTGGGNYGYTF
DNA: TGTGCCAGCAGCCCCCGGACAGGGGGAGGAAACTATGGCTACACCTTC
size: many
J: TRBJ1-2
V: TRBV4-2
D: TRBD1

CDR3: CATSDSRTDGKLFF
DNA: TGTGCCACCAGTGACTCCCGGACAGACGGAAAACTGTTTTTT
size: few
J: TRBJ1-4
V: TRBV24-1
D: NA

CDR3: CDPGKNTGELFF
DNA: TGTGATCCAGGAAAGAACACCGGGGAGCTGTTTTTT
size: NA
J: TRBJ2-2
V: TRBV2
D: NA

CDR3: CASSPAPGGASEQFF
DNA: TGTGCCAGCTCACCCGCCCCGGGGGGGGCCAGTGAGCAGTTCTTC
size: many
J: TRBJ2-1
V: TRBV18
D: TRBD2

CDR3: CASSPTGEKTEAFF
DNA: TGTGCCAGCAGCCCGACAGGAGAGAAGACTGAAGCTTTTTTT
size: many
J: TRBJ1-1
V: TRBV11-3
D: NA

CDR3: CSARDSRELMRTQYF
DNA: TGCAGTGCTAGAGATTCGAGGGAACTTATGAGGACCCAGTACTTC
size: many
J: TRBJ2-5
V: TRBV20-1
D: NA

CDR3: CASSFSAGASYEQYF
DNA: TGCGCCAGCAGCTTTAGTGCCGGGGCCTCCTACGAGCAGTACTTC
size: many
J: TRBJ2-7
V: TRBV5-1
D: NA